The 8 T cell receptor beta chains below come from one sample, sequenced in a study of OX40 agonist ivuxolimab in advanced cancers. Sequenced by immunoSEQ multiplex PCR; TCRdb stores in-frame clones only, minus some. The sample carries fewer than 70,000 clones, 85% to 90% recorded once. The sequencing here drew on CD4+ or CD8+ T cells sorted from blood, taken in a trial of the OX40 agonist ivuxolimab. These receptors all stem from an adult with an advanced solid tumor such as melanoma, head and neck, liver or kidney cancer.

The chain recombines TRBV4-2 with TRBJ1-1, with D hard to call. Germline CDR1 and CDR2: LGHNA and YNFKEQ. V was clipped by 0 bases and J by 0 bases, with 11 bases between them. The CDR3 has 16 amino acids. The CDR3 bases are TGTGCCAGCAGCCAAGAGACGTGGGTCATGAACACTGAAGCTTTCTTT. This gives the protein CASSQETWVMNTEAFF.

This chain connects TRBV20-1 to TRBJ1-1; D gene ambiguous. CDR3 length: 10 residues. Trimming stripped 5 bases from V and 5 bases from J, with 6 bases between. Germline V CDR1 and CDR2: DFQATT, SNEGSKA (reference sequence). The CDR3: CSALQTEAFF. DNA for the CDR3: TGCAGTGCTCTTCAGACTGAAGCTTTCTTT.

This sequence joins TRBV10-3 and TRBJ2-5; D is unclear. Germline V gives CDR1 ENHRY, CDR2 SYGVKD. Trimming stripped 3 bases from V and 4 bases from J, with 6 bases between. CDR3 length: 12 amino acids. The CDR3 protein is CAISENRETQYF. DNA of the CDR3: TGTGCCATCAGTGAAAACAGAGAGACCCAGTACTTC.

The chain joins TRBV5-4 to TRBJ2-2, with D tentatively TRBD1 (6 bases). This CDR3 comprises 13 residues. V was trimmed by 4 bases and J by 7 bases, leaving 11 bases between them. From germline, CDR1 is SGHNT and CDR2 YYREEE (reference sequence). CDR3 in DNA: TGTGCCAGCAGCATACAGGGAAGCGGGGAGCTGTTTTTT. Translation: CASSIQGSGELFF.

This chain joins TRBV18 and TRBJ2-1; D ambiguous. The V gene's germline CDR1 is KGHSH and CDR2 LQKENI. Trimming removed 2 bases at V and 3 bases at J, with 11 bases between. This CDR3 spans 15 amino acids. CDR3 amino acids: CASSPSSADYNEQFF. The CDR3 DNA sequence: TGTGCCAGCTCACCATCCTCCGCGGACTACAATGAGCAGTTCTTC.

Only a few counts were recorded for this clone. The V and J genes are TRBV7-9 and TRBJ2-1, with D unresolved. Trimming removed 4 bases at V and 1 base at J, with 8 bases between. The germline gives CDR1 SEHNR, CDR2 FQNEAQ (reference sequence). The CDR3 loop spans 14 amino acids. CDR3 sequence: CASSWAFSYNEQFF. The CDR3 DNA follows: TGTGCCAGCAGCTGGGCCTTTTCCTACAATGAGCAGTTCTTC.

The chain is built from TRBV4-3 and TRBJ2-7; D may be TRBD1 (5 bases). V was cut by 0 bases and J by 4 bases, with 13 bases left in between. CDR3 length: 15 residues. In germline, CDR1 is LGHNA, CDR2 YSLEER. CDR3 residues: CASSQDWTTGYEQYF. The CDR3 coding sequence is TGCGCCAGCAGCCAAGATTGGACCACAGGTTACGAGCAGTACTTC.

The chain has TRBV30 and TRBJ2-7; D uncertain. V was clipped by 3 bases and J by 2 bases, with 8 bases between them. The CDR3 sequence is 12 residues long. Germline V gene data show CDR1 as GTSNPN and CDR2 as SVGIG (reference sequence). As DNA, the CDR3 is TGTGCCTGGAGACCCGGACCCTACGAGCAGTACTTC. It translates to CAWRPGPYEQYF. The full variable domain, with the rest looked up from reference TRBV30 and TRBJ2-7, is SQTIHQWPATLVQPVGSPLSLECTVEGTSNPNLYWYRQAAGRGLQLLFYSVGIGQISSEVPQNLSASRPQDRQFILSSKKLLLSDSGFYLCAWRPGPYEQYFGPGTRLTVT.